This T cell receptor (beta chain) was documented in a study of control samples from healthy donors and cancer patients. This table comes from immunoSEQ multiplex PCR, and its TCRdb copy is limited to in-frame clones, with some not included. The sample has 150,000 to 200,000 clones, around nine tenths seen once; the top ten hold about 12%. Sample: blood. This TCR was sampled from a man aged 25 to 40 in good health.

The CDR3 loop reads CASSSPPPGQGDYGYTF. CDR3 in DNA: TGTGCCAGCAGTTCCCCACCTCCGGGACAGGGGGACTATGGCTACACCTTC. The chain combines TRBV28 with TRBJ1-2; 11 nucleotides agree with TRBD1. This CDR3 has 17 residues. The V gene's germline CDR1 is MDHEN and CDR2 SYDVKM. J was trimmed by 3 bases and V by 4 bases; bases with no gene match: 10.